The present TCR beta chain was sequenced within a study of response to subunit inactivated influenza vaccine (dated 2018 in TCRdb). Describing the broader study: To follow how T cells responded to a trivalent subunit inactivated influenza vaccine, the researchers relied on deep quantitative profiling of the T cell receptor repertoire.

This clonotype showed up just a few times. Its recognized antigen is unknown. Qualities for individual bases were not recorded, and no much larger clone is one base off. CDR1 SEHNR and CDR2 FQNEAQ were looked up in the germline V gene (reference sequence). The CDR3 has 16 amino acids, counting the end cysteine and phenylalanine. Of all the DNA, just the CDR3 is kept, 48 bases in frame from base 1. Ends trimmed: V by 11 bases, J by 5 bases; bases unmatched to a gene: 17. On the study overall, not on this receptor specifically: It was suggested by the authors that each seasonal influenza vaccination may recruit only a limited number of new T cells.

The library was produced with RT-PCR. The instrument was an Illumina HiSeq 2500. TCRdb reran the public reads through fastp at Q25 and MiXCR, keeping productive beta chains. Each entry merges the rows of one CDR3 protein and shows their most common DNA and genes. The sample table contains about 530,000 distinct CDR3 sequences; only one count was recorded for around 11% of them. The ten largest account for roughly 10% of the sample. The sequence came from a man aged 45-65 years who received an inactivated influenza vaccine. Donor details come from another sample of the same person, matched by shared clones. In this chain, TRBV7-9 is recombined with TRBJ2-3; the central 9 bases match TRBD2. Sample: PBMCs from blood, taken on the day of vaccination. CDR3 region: CAVRLSSGSAGDTQYF. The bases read TGTGCCGTCCGATTGAGTAGCGGGAGTGCTGGAGATACGCAGTATTTT.